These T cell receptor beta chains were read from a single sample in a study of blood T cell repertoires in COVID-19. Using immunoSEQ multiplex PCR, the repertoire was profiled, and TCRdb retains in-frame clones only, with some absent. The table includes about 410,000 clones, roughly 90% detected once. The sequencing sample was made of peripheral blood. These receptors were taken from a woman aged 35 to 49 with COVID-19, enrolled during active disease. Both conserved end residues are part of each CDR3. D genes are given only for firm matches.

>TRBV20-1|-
CSASLSSEQYF
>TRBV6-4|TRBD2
CASRAGSSYNEQFF
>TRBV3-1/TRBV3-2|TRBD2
CASSQSLGGGETQYF
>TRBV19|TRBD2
CASSILAGKETQYF
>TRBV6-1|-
CASSEMEGYQPQHF
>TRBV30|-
CAWSVAGLNQPQHF
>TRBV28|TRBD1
CASKDRNLYGYTF
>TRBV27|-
CASSLNREAYEQYF
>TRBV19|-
CASSWTHLANYGYTF
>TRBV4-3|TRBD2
CASSRTSGSSYEQYF
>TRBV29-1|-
CSVDRESTNYGYTF
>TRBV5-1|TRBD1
CASSFDRAYGYTF
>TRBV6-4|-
CASSEASENTGELFF
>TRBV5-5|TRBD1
CASSSGGQGRTYEQYF
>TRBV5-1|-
CASSSQGGGTEAFF
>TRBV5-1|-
CASSLGTFGGSSTDTQYF
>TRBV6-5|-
CASRIGSTSNQPQHF
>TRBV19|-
CASGVGAGDYTF
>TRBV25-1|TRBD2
CASNPTSGGLRDTQYF
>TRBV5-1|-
CASSPQAVETQYF
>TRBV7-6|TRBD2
CASSLDLRRGRGSGELFF
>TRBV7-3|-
CASSQGPTGELFF
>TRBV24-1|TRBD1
CATSDKTGGTAEAFF
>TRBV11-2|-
CASSFRGGETQYF
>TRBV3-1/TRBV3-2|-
CASSQEMKGLNYGYTF
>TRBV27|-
CASSINRQNTEAFF
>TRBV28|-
CASSFMDLAYNSPLHF
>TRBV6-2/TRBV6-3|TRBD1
CASSGQGIGKAFF
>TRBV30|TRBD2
CAWTHGGVRGNIQYF
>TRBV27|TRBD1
CASSFWTGTNSPLHF
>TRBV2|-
CASSGVGDTEAFF
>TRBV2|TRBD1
CASGGTGPLHGYTF
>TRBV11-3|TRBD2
CASSPGLAGVGGPYEQYF
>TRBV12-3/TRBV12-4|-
CASSPTGVPQFF
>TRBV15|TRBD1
CATSIAIGTGSYEQYF
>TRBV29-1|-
CSAAGGATHYGYTF
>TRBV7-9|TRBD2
CASSPGGVAGGSEGQFF
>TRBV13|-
CASSSQSSYEQYF
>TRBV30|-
CAWIPTSSGANVLTF
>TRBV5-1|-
CASSPEGRVGTEAFF
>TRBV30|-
CAWSVSYGYTF
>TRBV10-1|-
CARVGAAGAGNQPQHF
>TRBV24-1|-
CATSDPTGNSYEQYF
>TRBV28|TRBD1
CASSLFRGRTIPTNEKLFF
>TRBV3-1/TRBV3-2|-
CASSQKGRGSGRYNEQFF
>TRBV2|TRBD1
CASSGPGGSNQPQHF
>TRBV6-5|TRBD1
CASSPGTGRNEQYF
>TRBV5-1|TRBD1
CASSLRSGTGRSYNEQFF
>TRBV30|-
CAWTRQAGPYGYTF
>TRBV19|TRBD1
CASRRTGNYGYTF
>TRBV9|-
CASRSRFQETQYF
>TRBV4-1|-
CASSYGGREKLFF
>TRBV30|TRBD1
CAWSYKTGGGTYYGYTF
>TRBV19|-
CASSMGQYNTEAFF
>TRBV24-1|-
CATSDPGVSEAFF
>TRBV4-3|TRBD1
CASSRTGPSYEQYF
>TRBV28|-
CASSFRVTVMETQYF